The next 17 T cell receptor beta chains were all read from a single sample in a study of cytomegalovirus exposure and HLA in healthy donors (dated by TCRdb to 2016 to 2017). Library prep was done by the immunoSEQ multiplex PCR assay. Sourced from immuneACCESS, this table was stored by TCRdb with only in-frame sequences that have V and J called. A share of the clones is absent; for the studies checked, an unresolved V gene accounts for under half, and the remainder has no known explanation. The sample table holds some 170,000 clones, of which around 86% were seen once. The ten largest clones add up to 6.5% to 7.5% of the sample. The sample was PBMCs. Receptors were obtained from a man aged 30 to 39 in good health and CMV-seropositive.

This clone was counted once. The chain combines TRBV4-3 with TRBJ2-2; D assignment may be TRBD1 or TRBD2 (5 bases each). Germline-derived CDR1 and CDR2 are LGHNA and YSLEER. V gave up 4 bases and J gave up 0 bases, with 12 bases separating them. This CDR3 has 16 amino acids. CDR3 DNA sequence: TGCGCCAGCAGCCCATCCGGGGCCCCGAACACCGGGGAGCTGTTTTTT. Its translation is CASSPSGAPNTGELFF.

This clone was seen a single time. The V call is TRBV11-3, the J call TRBJ1-1, with D unresolved. The CDR3 is 12 residues long. The V and J ends lost 7 bases and 4 bases respectively, with 10 bases between them. CDR1 and CDR2 from the germline V gene are SGHNT and YENEEA. The CDR3 reads CASTRGSTEAFF. The CDR3 DNA follows: TGTGCCAGCACCCGAGGGAGCACTGAAGCTTTCTTT.

The V call is TRBV7-6, the J call TRBJ2-3, with TRBD1 identical over 7 bases. The germline gives CDR1 SGHVS, CDR2 FNYEAQ. The CDR3 runs to 15 residues. The ends lost 6 bases at V and 1 base at J; junction bases unmatched: 7. The chain's CDR3 is CASSQGQSGTDTQYF. The CDR3 nucleotides read TGTGCCAGCAGTCAGGGACAGAGTGGCACAGATACGCAGTATTTT. Complete variable domain (other parts from reference TRBV7-6 and TRBJ2-3): GAGVSQSPRYKVTKRGQDVALRCDPISGHVSLYWYRQALGQGPEFLTYFNYEAQQDKSGLPNDRFSAERPEGSISTLTIQRTEQRDSAMYRCASSQGQSGTDTQYFGPGTRLTVL.

This clone was seen just once. The CDR3 DNA reads as TGTGCCAGCAGTTTATCCACGGGGAGGGAGGAAAAACTGTTTTTT. Translation gives CASSLSTGREEKLFF. The chain joins TRBV27 to TRBJ1-4; D ambiguous. V was pared by 0 bases and J by 8 bases, with 13 bases between. The CDR3 runs 15 residues. Germline CDR1 is MNHEY and CDR2 is SMNVEV (reference sequence).

The genes are TRBV11-1 and TRBJ2-5; D is ambiguous. Trimming stripped 5 bases from V and 1 base from J, with 14 bases between. The CDR3 consists of 15 residues. The germline V gene encodes CDR1 SGHAT and CDR2 FQDESV (reference sequence). CDR3 sequence: CASSPRVLVQETQYF. CDR3 bases: TGTGCCAGCAGCCCCCGAGTGCTAGTCCAAGAGACCCAGTACTTC.

CDR3 loop: CASSWDVAYEQYF. The CDR3 DNA reads TGTGCCAGCAGCTGGGACGTAGCCTACGAGCAGTACTTC. This chain connects TRBV7-8 to TRBJ2-7, with D perhaps given as TRBD1 or TRBD2 (5 bases each). The length of the CDR3 is 13 residues. The germline CDR1 and CDR2 sequences are SGHVS and FQNEAQ. Trimming left V 4 bases short and J 2 bases short, with 9 bases between.

The chain carries TRBV9 and TRBJ1-5; D unclear. Germline assignment: CDR1 SGDLS and CDR2 YYNGEE. CDR3 length equals 14 residues. V was pared by 3 bases and J by 3 bases, with 10 bases between. CDR3 nucleotides: TGTGCCAGCAGCGAGATGGGTACCAATCAGCCCCAGCATTTT. This gives the protein CASSEMGTNQPQHF.

This clone was seen only a few times. V gene TRBV5-1 combines with J gene TRBJ2-1; 10 positions match TRBD1. The CDR3 loop spans 15 amino acids. J was trimmed by 8 bases and V by 4 bases; bases with no gene match: 9. The V gene's germline CDR1 is SGHRS and CDR2 YFSETQ. CDR3 sequence: CASSLQTGGRDEQFF. CDR3 nucleotide sequence: TGCGCCAGCAGCCTCCAGACAGGGGGCAGAGATGAGCAGTTCTTC.

The chain is built from TRBV6-5 and TRBJ2-7; TRBD1 or TRBD2 may be the D gene (6 bases each). Germline V gene sequence: CDR1 MNHEY, CDR2 SVGAGI. Trimming left V 7 bases short and J 0 bases short, with 13 bases between. This CDR3 is built from 14 residues. DNA of the CDR3: TGTGCCAGCAACCTAGGGGGGCGCTCCTACGAGCAGTACTTC. It specifies CASNLGGRSYEQYF.

The chain couples TRBV7-9 to TRBJ1-4, with 7 bases fitting TRBD1. Germline CDR1 and CDR2: SEHNR and FQNEAQ (reference sequence). Unmatched junction bases numbered 7, after V lost 2 bases and J lost 7 bases. The CDR3 extends over 15 amino acids. In nucleotides, the CDR3 is TGTGCCAGCAGCTTACCGGGGACAGAGCCTGAAAAACTGTTTTTT. The encoded protein is CASSLPGTEPEKLFF.

This sequence joins TRBV7-6 and TRBJ2-7, with TRBD2 matching over 8 bases. The junction had 10 bases not matched to a gene; V was cut back by 6 bases and J by 3 bases. Germline values: CDR1 SGHVS, CDR2 FNYEAQ. The CDR3 spans 15 residues. In DNA, the CDR3 is TGTGCCAGCAGTAACCCGGGACTAGGTATCTACGAGCAGTACTTC. Translated, it gives CASSNPGLGIYEQYF.

The chain combines TRBV14 with TRBJ2-7; TRBD1 aligns across 8 bases. The CDR3 sequence is 16 residues long. In germline, CDR1 is SGHDN, CDR2 FVKESK. V was clipped by 0 bases and J by 1 base; unmatched bases: 5. The DNA for the CDR3 is TGTGCCAGCAGCCAAGAGCCCGGACAGGGATCCTACGAGCAGTACTTC. This gives the protein CASSQEPGQGSYEQYF.

The V call is TRBV5-1, the J call TRBJ1-2; D is unclear. The germline V gene has CDR1 SGHRS and CDR2 YFSETQ. This CDR3 is 13 amino acids long. V was pared by 1 base and J by 4 bases, with 8 bases between. CDR3 DNA: TGCGCCAGCAGCTTGCTTCCCAGCTATGGCTACACCTTC. It encodes CASSLLPSYGYTF.

The J gene is TRBJ2-1, the V gene TRBV30; the D gene could be TRBD1 or TRBD2 (5 bases each). The V and J ends lost 2 bases and 9 bases respectively, with 17 bases between them. This CDR3 is built from 14 residues. Germline V gene data show CDR1 as GTSNPN and CDR2 as SVGIG (reference sequence). The CDR3 nucleotides are TGTGCCTGGAGTCCAGGGAAGGTTGGAGGTGAGCAGTTCTTC. This sequence encodes CAWSPGKVGGEQFF.

The gene calls are TRBV4-2 and TRBJ2-1, with 8 nucleotides matching TRBD2. CDR3 length: 15 amino acids. The J segment lost 8 bases and the V segment lost 6 bases, leaving 12 bases of the junction unmatched. Per germline, CDR1 LGHNA and CDR2 YNFKEQ. In nucleotides, the CDR3 is TGTGCCAGCAGGTCGGGGGGGGGCTCAGTCGATGAGCAGTTCTTC. This sequence encodes CASRSGGGSVDEQFF.

The CDR3 nucleotides read TGTGCCAGCAGCCGACCCCCCGGTGGGCAGGTTGGGTCCTACGAGCAGTACTTC. This gives the protein CASSRPPGGQVGSYEQYF. This chain uses TRBV5-6 with TRBJ2-7; D uncertain. V gave up 4 bases and J gave up 1 base, with 24 bases separating them. Germline V gene lookup returns CDR1 SGHDT and CDR2 YYEEEE. The CDR3 runs to 18 residues.

The chain is built from TRBV7-3 and TRBJ2-5, with 7 nucleotides matching TRBD1. Germline CDR1 and CDR2: SGHTA and FQGTGA. CDR3 length equals 15 residues. The V segment lost 4 bases and the J segment 7 bases; nucleotides outside the gene matches: 12. The CDR3 protein is CASSSYDRAGGTQYF. The CDR3 DNA sequence: TGTGCCAGCAGCTCTTACGACAGGGCTGGGGGGACCCAGTACTTC. The entire variable domain, with the rest obtained from reference TRBV7-3 and TRBJ2-5, is as follows: GAGVSQTPSNKVTEKGKYVELRCDPISGHTALYWYRQSLGQGPEFLIYFQGTGAADDSGLPNDRFFAVRPEGSVSTLKIQRTERGDSAVYLCASSSYDRAGGTQYFGPGTRLLVL.